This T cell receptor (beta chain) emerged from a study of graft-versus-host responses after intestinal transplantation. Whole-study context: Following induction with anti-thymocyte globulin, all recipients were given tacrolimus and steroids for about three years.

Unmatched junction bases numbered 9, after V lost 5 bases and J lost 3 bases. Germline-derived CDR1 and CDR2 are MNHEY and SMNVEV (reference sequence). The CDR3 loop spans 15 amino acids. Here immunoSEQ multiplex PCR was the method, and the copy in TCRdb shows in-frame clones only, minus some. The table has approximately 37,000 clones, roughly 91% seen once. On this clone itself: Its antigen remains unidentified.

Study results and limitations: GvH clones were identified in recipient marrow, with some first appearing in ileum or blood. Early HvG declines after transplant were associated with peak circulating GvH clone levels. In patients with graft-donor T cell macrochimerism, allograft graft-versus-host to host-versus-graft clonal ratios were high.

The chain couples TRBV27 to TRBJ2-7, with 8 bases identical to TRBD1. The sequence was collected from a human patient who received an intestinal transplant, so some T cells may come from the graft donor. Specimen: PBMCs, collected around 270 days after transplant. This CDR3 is CASSPGQGNGYEQYF. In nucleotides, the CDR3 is TGTGCCAGCAGTCCAGGACAGGGTAATGGCTACGAGCAGTACTTC.